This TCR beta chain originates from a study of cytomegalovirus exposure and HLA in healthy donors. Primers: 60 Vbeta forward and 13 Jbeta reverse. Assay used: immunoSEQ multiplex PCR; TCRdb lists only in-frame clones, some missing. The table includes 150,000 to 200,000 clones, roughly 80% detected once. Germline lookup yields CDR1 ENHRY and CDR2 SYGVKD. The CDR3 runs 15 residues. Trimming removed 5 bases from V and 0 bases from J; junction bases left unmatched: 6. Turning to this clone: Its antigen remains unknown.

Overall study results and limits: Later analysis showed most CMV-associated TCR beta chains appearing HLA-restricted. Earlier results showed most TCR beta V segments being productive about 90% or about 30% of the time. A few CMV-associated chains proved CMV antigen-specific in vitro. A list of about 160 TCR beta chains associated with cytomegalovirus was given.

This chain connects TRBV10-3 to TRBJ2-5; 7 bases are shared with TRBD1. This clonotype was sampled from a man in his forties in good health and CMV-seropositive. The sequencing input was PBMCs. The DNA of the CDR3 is TGTGCCATCAGTACCGGGACAGACTACCAAGAGACCCAGTACTTC. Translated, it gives CAISTGTDYQETQYF.